Below, 24 T cell receptor beta chains from the same sample are listed, as sequenced in a study of blood T cell repertoires in COVID-19. Method: immunoSEQ multiplex PCR; TCRdb's copy keeps in-frame clones and lacks some. The data hold about 6,600 clones, with approximately 92% observed a single time. The sequencing sample was made of peripheral blood. The receptors derive from a man aged 80 or over with active COVID-19.

The chain combines TRBV27 with TRBJ2-5, with 11 bases matching TRBD2. J lost 4 bases, V lost 2 bases, and 0 bases had no gene match. CDR3 size: 14 residues. CDR1 MNHEY and CDR2 SMNVEV come from the germline V gene (reference sequence). CDR3 DNA: TGTGCCAGCAGTTTACTAGCGGGAGGAGAGACCCAGTACTTC. Translated, it gives CASSLLAGGETQYF.

J is TRBJ2-6 and V is TRBV18; TRBD1 might be the D (5 bases). Trimming took 4 bases from V and 0 from J, leaving 22 bases between them. This CDR3 is 20 amino acids long. CDR1 and CDR2 from the germline V gene are KGHSH and LQKENI. This CDR3 is CASSLEQVPYRLSGANVLTF. The CDR3 DNA is TGTGCCAGCTCACTTGAACAGGTACCGTACCGCCTCTCTGGGGCCAACGTCCTGACTTTC. The full variable domain, rest sourced from reference TRBV18 and TRBJ2-6, is NAGVMQNPRHLVRRRGQEARLRCSPMKGHSHVYWYRQLPEEGLKFMVYLQKENIIDESGMPKERFSAEFPKEGPSILRIQQVVRGDSAAYFCASSLEQVPYRLSGANVLTFGAGSRLTVL.

The CDR3 region has the DNA TGTGCCAGCAGCTTTAGAGTAGCGGGGGGCTCTGGGGCCAACGTCCTGACTTTC. This translates into CASSFRVAGGSGANVLTF. This chain links TRBV7-2 with TRBJ2-6; 10 positions match TRBD2. The ends lost 3 bases at V and 0 bases at J; junction bases unmatched: 5. The V gene's germline CDR1 is SGHTA and CDR2 FQGNSA. The CDR3 has 18 amino acids.

J is TRBJ1-3 and V is TRBV28; maybe TRBD1 (6 bases). V was trimmed by 6 bases and J by 3 bases, leaving 15 bases between them. CDR3 length equals 15 residues. Germline V gene lookup returns CDR1 MDHEN and CDR2 SYDVKM. As DNA, the CDR3 is TGTGCCAGCAGCCCCTGGGGGGGCGGTGGAAACACCATATATTTT. This encodes CASSPWGGGGNTIYF.

This sequence joins TRBV7-3 and TRBJ2-3; 11 bases are a match to TRBD2. Trimming cost V 0 bases and J 10 bases; bases outside gene matches: 12. The CDR3 is made up of 17 amino acids. The germline V gene has CDR1 SGHTA and CDR2 FQGTGA. The CDR3 DNA sequence: TGTGCCAGCAGCTTAACCCCGATCGGGCTAGCGGGAGGCGCGCAGTATTTT. It is translated as CASSLTPIGLAGGAQYF.

V is TRBV18 and J is TRBJ2-3, with 10 bases aligning to TRBD2. The CDR3 has 18 amino acids. V trimming: 6 bases; J trimming: 5 bases; junction bases outside the gene matches: 17. Germline V lookup: CDR1 KGHSH, CDR2 LQKENI. The CDR3 sequence is CASSPFGPSGRVEDTQYF. CDR3 bases: TGTGCCAGCTCTCCATTCGGGCCTAGCGGGAGAGTGGAAGATACGCAGTATTTT.

J is TRBJ2-5 and V is TRBV7-9, with a weak D call TRBD2 (6 bases). The ends were cut back, 1 base at V and 7 bases at J, with 13 bases in the middle. CDR1 and CDR2 from the germline V gene are SEHNR and FQNEAQ (reference sequence). CDR3 length equals 14 residues. The CDR3 protein is CASSLDWDSGTQYF. The DNA for the CDR3 is TGTGCCAGCAGCTTAGACTGGGACTCTGGGACCCAGTACTTC. The whole variable domain, filled in from reference TRBV7-9 and TRBJ2-5, reads DTGVSQNPRHKITKRGQNVTFRCDPISEHNRLYWYRQTLGQGPEFLTYFQNEAQLEKSRLLSDRFSAERPKGSFSTLEIQRTEQGDSAMYLCASSLDWDSGTQYFGPGTRLLVL.

This rearrangement joins TRBV6-6 to TRBJ1-5, with 7 bases aligning to TRBD1. Germline-derived CDR1 and CDR2 are MNHNY and SVGAGI (reference sequence). This CDR3 is 13 amino acids long. J was trimmed by 7 bases and V by 6 bases; bases with no gene match: 6. CDR3 coding DNA: TGTGCCAGCAGCCCTACAGGGGAACAGCCCCAGCATTTT. The encoded protein is CASSPTGEQPQHF.

The chain employs TRBV6-6 and TRBJ2-1, with a weak D call TRBD2 (6 bases). Germline values: CDR1 MNHNY, CDR2 SVGAGI (reference sequence). The CDR3 spans 14 residues. Trimming cost V 6 bases and J 7 bases, with 16 bases left between them. The CDR3 is CASRPPGSLNEQFF. The CDR3 DNA is TGTGCCAGCAGACCTCCCGGGAGCTTAAATGAGCAGTTCTTC.

The chain uses TRBV18 and TRBJ1-1, with D unresolved. The CDR3 contains 11 residues. V was shortened by 4 bases and J by 8 bases, with 8 bases between the two germline ends. Germline V gene data show CDR1 as KGHSH and CDR2 as LQKENI. The CDR3: CASSRDREAFF. The CDR3 DNA sequence: TGTGCCAGCTCACGTGATAGAGAAGCTTTCTTT.

This clone was detected once. V is TRBV3-1 (or the pseudogene TRBV3-2) and J is TRBJ2-6; TRBD1 is a possible D gene (6 bases). This CDR3 has 20 residues. V was clipped by 1 base and J by 0 bases, with 19 bases between them. Germline-derived CDR1 and CDR2 are LGHDT and YNNKEL (reference sequence). CDR3 coding DNA: TGTGCCAGCAGCCAAGTGGGCAGGGGAGACCCTAGCTCTGGGGCCAACGTCCTGACTTTC. Translation gives CASSQVGRGDPSSGANVLTF.

V and J are TRBV3-1 (or the pseudogene TRBV3-2) and TRBJ1-6; 7 positions match TRBD1. This CDR3 contains 14 residues. Germline V gene data show CDR1 as LGHDT and CDR2 as YNNKEL (reference sequence). Germline trimming cut 6 bases from V and 6 bases from J; bases unmatched to any gene: 5. The CDR3 loop reads CASRKDRRNSPLHF. The CDR3 bases are TGTGCCAGCAGAAAGGACAGGCGTAATTCACCCCTCCACTTT.

The J gene is TRBJ2-1, the V gene TRBV15; D perhaps matches TRBD2 (6 bases). Trimming took off 5 bases at V and 7 bases at J, with 12 bases between the two ends. This CDR3 comprises 13 residues. Germline V lookup: CDR1 LNHNV, CDR2 YYDKDF (reference sequence). The CDR3 reads CATSQAGRNEQFF. The DNA of the CDR3 is TGTGCCACCAGCCAAGCGGGCAGGAATGAGCAGTTCTTC.

This clone was counted a single time. This chain connects TRBV20-1 to TRBJ2-3; TRBD1 agrees at 7 bases. CDR3 size: 13 residues. The ends lost 3 bases at V and 6 bases at J; junction bases unmatched: 6. Germline V CDR1 and CDR2: DFQATT, SNEGSKA (reference sequence). CDR3 sequence: CSASDRAADTQYF. The CDR3 DNA reads TGCAGTGCTAGTGACAGGGCGGCGGATACGCAGTATTTT.

V and J are TRBV11-2 and TRBJ1-3; TRBD1 agrees at 7 bases. The CDR3 extends over 14 amino acids. Germline CDR1 SGHAT, CDR2 FQNNGV. The ends lost 7 bases at V and 2 bases at J; junction bases unmatched: 5. The CDR3, as DNA: TGTGCCAGCAACCCAGGGACAGCTGGAAACACCATATATTTT. It specifies CASNPGTAGNTIYF.

The chain employs TRBV6-6 and TRBJ1-2; weak D call: TRBD1 (5 bases). The CDR3 runs 15 residues. The germline CDR1 and CDR2 sequences are MNHNY and SVGAGI (reference sequence). Trimming removed 0 bases from V and 4 bases from J, with 12 bases in between. The CDR3 loop reads CASSYSGGGTYGYTF. For the CDR3, the DNA is TGTGCCAGCAGTTACTCTGGCGGGGGAACCTATGGCTACACCTTC.

J is TRBJ2-3 and V is TRBV5-1; TRBD2 matches 7 bases. Losses at the gene ends were 0 bases for V and 2 bases for J; bases not matched to a gene: 3. From germline, CDR1 is SGHRS and CDR2 YFSETQ. This CDR3 contains 15 residues. CDR3 amino acids: CASSLGLAATDTQYF. DNA for the CDR3: TGCGCCAGCAGCTTGGGTCTAGCGGCCACAGATACGCAGTATTTT.

The rearrangement uses TRBV19 and TRBJ2-5; D unresolved. The germline V and J ends were trimmed by 5 bases and 5 bases, with 18 bases remaining between them. CDR1 and CDR2 (germline): LNHDA, SQIVND (reference sequence). The CDR3 is made up of 15 amino acids. CDR3 in amino acids: CASSPSSSSLETQYF. For the CDR3, the DNA is TGTGCCAGTAGTCCCAGTTCGTCTAGTCTGGAGACCCAGTACTTC.

This sequence joins TRBV10-1 and TRBJ2-4; the match to TRBD1 covers 8 bases. From germline, CDR1 is WNHNN and CDR2 SYGVQD (reference sequence). J lost 1 base, V lost 1 base, and 0 bases had no gene match. The CDR3 consists of 15 residues. CDR3 loop: CASSEWTGAKNIQYF. CDR3 DNA: TGCGCCAGCAGTGAGTGGACAGGGGCCAAAAACATTCAGTACTTC.

The rearrangement uses TRBV6-5 and TRBJ2-7; D possibly corresponds to TRBD1 (5 bases). V dropped 5 bases and J dropped 12 bases, with 11 bases sitting between them. Germline-derived CDR1 and CDR2 are MNHEY and SVGAGI. CDR3 length: 10 amino acids. The CDR3 DNA sequence: TGTGCCAGCAGTAGGGGAACGTCGTACTTC. This sequence encodes CASSRGTSYF.

The V call is TRBV5-8, the J call TRBJ2-2; D is possibly TRBD1 (5 bases). V was pared by 0 bases and J by 2 bases, with 8 bases between. CDR1 and CDR2 from the germline V gene are SGHTS and YDEGEE. This CDR3 comprises 15 residues. The CDR3: CASSLGQFNTGELFF. The DNA for the CDR3 is TGTGCCAGCAGCTTGGGACAGTTTAACACCGGGGAGCTGTTTTTT.

This sequence joins TRBV28 and TRBJ2-6, with no clear D. This CDR3 is built from 15 residues. The V end was cut by 6 bases, the J end by 0 bases, with 9 bases between. Germline V gene data show CDR1 as MDHEN and CDR2 as SYDVKM. The CDR3 DNA is TGTGCCAGCAGGCCTTCAGTCTCTGGGGCCAACGTCCTGACTTTC. Translating gives CASRPSVSGANVLTF.

The chain carries TRBV7-3 and TRBJ2-1, with 9 bases lining up with TRBD1. V gave up 5 bases and J gave up 0 bases; unmatched junction bases: 2. The CDR3 has 15 residues. The germline CDR1 and CDR2 sequences are SGHTA and FQGTGA. CDR3 coding DNA: TGTGCCAGCAGCCTGGACAGGGGCTCCTACAATGAGCAGTTCTTC. Encoded protein: CASSLDRGSYNEQFF.

This chain uses TRBV7-9 with TRBJ1-6; D is unresolved. The length of the CDR3 is 13 residues. The V end lost 5 bases, the J end lost 9 bases, and 11 bases lay between the germline ends. Germline CDR1 reads SEHNR; CDR2 reads FQNEAQ (reference sequence). The CDR3 is CASSPAGPSPLHF. The CDR3, as DNA: TGTGCCAGCAGCCCGGCAGGCCCTTCACCCCTCCACTTT.